The entry that follows covers one T cell receptor beta chain sequence. Its target is not known. This sample was taken from a study of T cell responses to AZD1222 COVID-19 vaccine. Regarding the study as a whole: Along spike, vaccine-associated CD4 TCRs were found throughout, with dominance at 160-218 and 743-854. It should be noted that donors were predominantly white British and more often female, and clonal diversity was possibly underestimated.

Method: immunoSEQ multiplex PCR; TCRdb's copy keeps in-frame clones and lacks some. The sample lists around 110,000 clones, roughly 85% occurring once. Germline V CDR1 and CDR2: MNHNS, SASEGT. V was trimmed by 2 bases and J by 3 bases, leaving 14 bases between them. CDR3 length: 15 amino acids. The receptor was isolated from an adult in good health. Source: peripheral blood, taken on day 0 of MenACWY control vaccination. The V call is TRBV6-1, the J call TRBJ2-7; D may be TRBD1 (5 bases). The CDR3 DNA follows: TGTGCCAGCAGTGAACGCAGGGTGATCAACTACGAGCAGTACTTC. It specifies CASSERRVINYEQYF.